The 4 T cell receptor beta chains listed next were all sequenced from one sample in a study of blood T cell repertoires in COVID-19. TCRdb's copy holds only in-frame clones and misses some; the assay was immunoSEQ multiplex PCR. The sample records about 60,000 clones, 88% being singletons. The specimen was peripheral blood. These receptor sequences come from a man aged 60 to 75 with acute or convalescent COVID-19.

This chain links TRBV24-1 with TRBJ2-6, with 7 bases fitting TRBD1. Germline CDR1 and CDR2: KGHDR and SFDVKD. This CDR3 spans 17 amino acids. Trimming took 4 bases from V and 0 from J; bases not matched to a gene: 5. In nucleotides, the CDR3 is TGTGCCACCAGTGACAGGGGGTCGAGCTCTGGGGCCAACGTCCTGACTTTC. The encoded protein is CATSDRGSSSGANVLTF.

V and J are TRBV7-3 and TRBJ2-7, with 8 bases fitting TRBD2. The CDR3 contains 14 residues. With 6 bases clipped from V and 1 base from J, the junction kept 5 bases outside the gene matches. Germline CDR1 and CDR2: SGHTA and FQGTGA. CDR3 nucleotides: TGTGCCAGCAGTCCCGGGAGGGGGTCCTACGAGCAGTACTTC. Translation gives CASSPGRGSYEQYF.

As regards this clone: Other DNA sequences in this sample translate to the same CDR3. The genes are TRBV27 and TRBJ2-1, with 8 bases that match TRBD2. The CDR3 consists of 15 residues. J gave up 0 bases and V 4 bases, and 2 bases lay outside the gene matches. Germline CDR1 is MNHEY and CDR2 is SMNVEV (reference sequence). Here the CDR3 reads CASSSTSGSYNEQFF. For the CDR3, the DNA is TGTGCCAGCAGTTCCACTAGCGGCTCCTACAATGAGCAGTTCTTC.

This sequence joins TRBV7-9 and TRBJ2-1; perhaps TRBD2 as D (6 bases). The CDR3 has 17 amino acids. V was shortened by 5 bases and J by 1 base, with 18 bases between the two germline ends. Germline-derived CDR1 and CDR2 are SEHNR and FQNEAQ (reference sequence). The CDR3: CASSELGGSQSYNEQFF. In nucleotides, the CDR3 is TGTGCCAGCAGCGAACTTGGGGGGAGCCAGTCCTACAATGAGCAGTTCTTC. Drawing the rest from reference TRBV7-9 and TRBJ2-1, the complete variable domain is DTGVSQNPRHKITKRGQNVTFRCDPISEHNRLYWYRQTLGQGPEFLTYFQNEAQLEKSRLLSDRFSAERPKGSFSTLEIQRTEQGDSAMYLCASSELGGSQSYNEQFFGPGTRLTVL.